This passage covers 9 T cell receptor beta chains from one sample sequenced in a study of T cells in Graves' hyperthyroidism and ophthalmopathy (dated by TCRdb to the late 2010s). Libraries were built with multiplex PCR. Sequenced using an Illumina HiSeq 2000. The TCR beta CDR3 regions were amplified from the RNA transcripts. The TCR CDR3 was subjected to a first round of RT-PCR using the HTBI primer set and the Qiagen OneStep RT-PCR kit. TCRdb cleaned the public reads at Q25 with fastp, built clones with MiXCR and kept in-frame beta chains. Each record represents a unique CDR3 protein, reported with the most common genes and DNA among its rows. This sample gives under 350,000 distinct CDR3 sequences in total; around 15% of them show up just once. The biggest ten clones account for around 57% of the sample. Specimen: blood. The receptors derive from a woman aged 60 to 75 with Graves' ophthalmopathy.

This clonotype turned up a few times. The J gene is TRBJ2-2, the V gene TRBV7-9, with D uncertain. Germline-derived CDR1 and CDR2 are SEHNR and FQNEAQ (reference sequence). CDR3 length: 16 amino acids. V was pared by 5 bases and J by 0 bases, with 13 bases between. CDR3 DNA: TGTGCCAGCAGCAAAATGTCTGTCACGAACACCGGGGAGCTGTTTTTT. Amino acid sequence: CASSKMSVTNTGELFF.

The chain links TRBV19 to TRBJ1-1; possible D gene TRBD1, 6 bases. The CDR3 loop spans 16 amino acids. Trimming cost V 2 bases and J 4 bases, with 17 bases left between them. Germline V gives CDR1 LNHDA, CDR2 SQIVND (reference sequence). The CDR3 reads CASSIMAGALSTEAFF. CDR3 nucleotide sequence: TGTGCCAGTAGTATAATGGCAGGGGCCTTAAGCACTGAAGCTTTCTTT. The whole variable domain, filled in from reference TRBV19 and TRBJ1-1, reads DGGITQSPKYLFRKEGQNVTLSCEQNLNHDAMYWYRQDPGQGLRLIYYSQIVNDFQKGDIAEGYSVSREKKESFPLTVTSAQKNPTAFYLCASSIMAGALSTEAFFGQGTRLTVV.

The sample holds a few counts of this clonotype. This chain connects TRBV10-1 to TRBJ2-2; 8 nucleotides agree with TRBD1. The CDR3 extends over 13 amino acids. Unmatched junction bases numbered 6, after V lost 9 bases and J lost 6 bases. Germline V gives CDR1 WNHNN, CDR2 SYGVQD (reference sequence). The CDR3 nucleotides read TGCGCCAGTGGGACAGGCGCGGCCGGGGAGCTGTTTTTT. It is translated as CASGTGAAGELFF.

In this sample, this clonotype turned up a few times. The rearrangement joins TRBV25-1 to TRBJ1-2, with 7 bases identical to TRBD1. CDR3 size: 11 residues. V lost 11 bases, J lost 4 bases, and 4 bases stayed unmatched. Germline loops: CDR1 MGHDK, CDR2 SYGVNS. CDR3 sequence reads: CAGQGVYGYTF. Here the CDR3 DNA reads TGTGCCGGGCAGGGGGTCTATGGCTACACCTTC.

This clonotype was picked up many times. The V and J genes are TRBV27 and TRBJ2-1; 11 nucleotides match TRBD2. Germline V gives CDR1 MNHEY, CDR2 SMNVEV (reference sequence). The CDR3 loop spans 16 amino acids. V dropped 0 bases and J dropped 4; count of bases not matched to a gene: 2. The CDR3 here is CASSLSGTSGYNEQFF. The DNA for the CDR3 is TGTGCCAGCAGTTTATCAGGGACTAGCGGTTACAATGAGCAGTTCTTC.

This clonotype has a count of ten or more. V and J are TRBV5-1 and TRBJ1-2; 9 bases map to TRBD1. Germline V lookup: CDR1 SGHRS, CDR2 YFSETQ. Trimming took 4 bases from V and 7 from J; bases not matched to a gene: 11. This CDR3 is built from 15 residues. CDR3: CASSEPGQGPLGYTF. Written as DNA, the CDR3 is TGCGCCAGCAGCGAACCGGGACAGGGCCCTCTTGGCTACACCTTC. The variable domain in full, completed from reference TRBV5-1 and TRBJ1-2, reads KAGVTQTPRYLIKTRGQQVTLSCSPISGHRSVSWYQQTPGQGLQFLFEYFSETQRNKGNFPGRFSGRQFSNSRSEMNVSTLELGDSALYLCASSEPGQGPLGYTFGSGTRLTVV.

This sequence joins TRBV10-2 and TRBJ1-1; D is perhaps TRBD1 (6 bases). CDR3 length: 14 amino acids. Between the trimmed V and J ends, which lost 4 bases and 2 bases, there was a span of 11 bases. The germline CDR1 and CDR2 sequences are WSHSY and SAAADI. CDR3 nucleotides: TGCGCCAGCAGTGGGACAGCACTCAACACTGAAGCTTTCTTT. It is translated as CASSGTALNTEAFF.

This clonotype was found many times. The V gene is TRBV12-5, the J gene TRBJ1-5; a weak D match, TRBD1 (6 bases). This CDR3 region has 15 residues. Germline CDR1 LGHNT, CDR2 FRNRAP. V was clipped by 4 bases and J by 5 bases, with 15 bases between them. This CDR3 is CASGSPTSGDQPQHF. The CDR3 bases are TGTGCTAGTGGTTCCCCGACCTCAGGGGATCAGCCCCAGCATTTT.

This clonotype was found a few times. The chain couples TRBV5-1 to TRBJ1-1; a weak D match, TRBD1 (5 bases). The CDR3 consists of 15 residues. Trimming took 4 bases from V and 2 from J, leaving 15 bases between them. Germline assignment: CDR1 SGHRS and CDR2 YFSETQ. CDR3 coding DNA: TGCGCCAGCAGCCTTCTCAATGGGGGTAACACTGAAGCTTTCTTT. It is translated as CASSLLNGGNTEAFF. The variable domain in full, completed from reference TRBV5-1 and TRBJ1-1, reads KAGVTQTPRYLIKTRGQQVTLSCSPISGHRSVSWYQQTPGQGLQFLFEYFSETQRNKGNFPGRFSGRQFSNSRSEMNVSTLELGDSALYLCASSLLNGGNTEAFFGQGTRLTVV.